The clone carrying this TCR beta chain was recorded at least ten times. The antigen remains unidentified. The data originate from a study of neurological immune-mediated disorders. Noted time point: longitudinal time-point 1 (baseline). Healthy control samples came from blood bank volunteers in Maryland, USA. Sequencing of 15-18 subjects in each run yielded over 170 million TCR-beta sequences. TCRdb reanalysed the 5' RACE reads using MiXCR and keeps one entry per CDR3 protein. The sample lists under 90,000 distinct CDR3 sequences; about a tenth were seen once. The CDR3 covers 11 residues. Between the trimmed V and J ends, which lost 7 bases and 13 bases, there was a span of 20 bases. Germline CDR1 SQVTM, CDR2 ANQGSEA. Study outcomes and limitations: Private repertoires in all groups were suggested by the finding that expanded clones across subjects shared no CDR3 amino acid sequences.

Sequencing was performed on PBMCs. The clonotype originates from a man aged 30 to 39 in good health. The gene calls are TRBV29-1 and TRBJ2-7, with a weak D call TRBD2 (6 bases). The CDR3 loop is CSALGGSEAYF. CDR3 coding DNA: TGCAGCGCCCTCGGGGGTAGTGAGGCATACTTC.